This is a list of T cell receptor beta chains from one sample in a study of fetal regulatory T cell absence and autoimmunity. Generated by immunoSEQ multiplex PCR, the TCRdb table keeps only in-frame clones and is missing some. The data contain around 100,000 clones, 72% of them seen just once; the ten biggest clones take up less than 2.5%. The source material was pancreas tissue. The receptors originated from a male donor with IPEX syndrome. Each CDR3 is given with its conserved first and last residue.

V gene	J gene	CDR3 protein
TRBV29-1	TRBJ1-2	CSVRGALYGYTF
TRBV7-9	TRBJ2-3	CASSSLSDTQYF
TRBV6-5	TRBJ2-1	CASSYGSEEQFF
TRBV19	TRBJ2-7	CASSMTGGSYEQYF
TRBV4-3	TRBJ2-4	CASSQDIDPTGKDIQYF
TRBV9	TRBJ2-2	CASSVDGGRTGELFF
TRBV6-4	TRBJ2-7	CASSDSASYEQYF
TRBV4-1	TRBJ2-3	CASSQDTSGGVDTQYF
TRBV4-1	TRBJ2-3	CASGTRYADTQYF
TRBV18	TRBJ1-2	CASSPTGLGGYTF
TRBV5-4	TRBJ2-5	CASGTRQGGTQYF
TRBV13	TRBJ2-7	CASSLATFGYEQYF
TRBV27	TRBJ1-1	CASSREGQNTEAFF
TRBV25-1	TRBJ2-5	CASSEGTSGGAGETQYF
TRBV27	TRBJ2-5	CASSLGWGETQYF
TRBV7-8	TRBJ2-2	CASSVRFTGELFF
TRBV7-8	TRBJ2-5	CASSLDGGPQETQYF
TRBV27	TRBJ2-7	CASSFSGSSTYEQYF
TRBV5-1	TRBJ1-5	CASSLEWAAQPQHF
TRBV13	TRBJ2-1	CASSWTGQGSNEQFF
TRBV19	TRBJ2-7	CASSISADSYEQYF
TRBV9	TRBJ2-7	CASSGQGAGEQYF
TRBV6-5	TRBJ1-2	CASRRQGLYGYTF
TRBV19	TRBJ2-3	CASRGPGASGRVTQYF
TRBV7-9	TRBJ1-4	CASSLGSGLLTNEKLFF
TRBV9	TRBJ2-1	CASSVDPLNEQFF
TRBV2	TRBJ2-1	CASTYLKGYNEQFF
TRBV12-5	TRBJ1-4	CASGYRTNEKLFF
TRBV7-6	TRBJ2-3	CASSFPDRGRDTQYF
TRBV9	TRBJ2-5	CASSVAGRLQETQYF
TRBV27	TRBJ2-1	CASSLASGTGNYNEQFF
TRBV21-1	TRBJ1-1	CASSKGGRGEGGTEAFF
TRBV23-1	TRBJ2-3	CASSQTSGASTDTQYF